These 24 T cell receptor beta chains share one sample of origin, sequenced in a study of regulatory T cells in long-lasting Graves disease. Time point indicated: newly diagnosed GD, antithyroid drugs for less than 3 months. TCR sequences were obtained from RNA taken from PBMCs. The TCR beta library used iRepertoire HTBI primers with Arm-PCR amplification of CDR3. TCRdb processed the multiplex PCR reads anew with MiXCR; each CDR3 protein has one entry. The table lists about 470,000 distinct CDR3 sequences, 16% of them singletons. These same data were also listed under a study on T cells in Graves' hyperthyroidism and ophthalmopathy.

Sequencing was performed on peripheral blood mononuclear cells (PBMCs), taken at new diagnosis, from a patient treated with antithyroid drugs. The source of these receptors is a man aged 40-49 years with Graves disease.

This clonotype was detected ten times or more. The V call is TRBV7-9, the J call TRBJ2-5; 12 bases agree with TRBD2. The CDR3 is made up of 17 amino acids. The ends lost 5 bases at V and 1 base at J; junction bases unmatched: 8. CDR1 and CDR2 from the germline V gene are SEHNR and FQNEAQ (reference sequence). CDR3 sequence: CASSRRGLAGTQETQYF. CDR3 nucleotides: TGTGCCAGCAGCCGACGTGGACTAGCGGGAACCCAAGAGACCCAGTACTTC. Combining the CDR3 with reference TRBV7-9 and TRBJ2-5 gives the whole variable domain DTGVSQNPRHKITKRGQNVTFRCDPISEHNRLYWYRQTLGQGPEFLTYFQNEAQLEKSRLLSDRFSAERPKGSFSTLEIQRTEQGDSAMYLCASSRRGLAGTQETQYFGPGTRLLVL.

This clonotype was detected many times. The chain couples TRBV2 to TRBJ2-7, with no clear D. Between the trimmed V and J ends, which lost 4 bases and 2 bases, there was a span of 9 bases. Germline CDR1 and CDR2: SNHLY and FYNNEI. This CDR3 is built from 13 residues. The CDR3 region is CASSVSGPYEQYF. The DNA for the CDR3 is TGTGCCAGCAGTGTTAGTGGACCCTACGAGCAGTACTTC.

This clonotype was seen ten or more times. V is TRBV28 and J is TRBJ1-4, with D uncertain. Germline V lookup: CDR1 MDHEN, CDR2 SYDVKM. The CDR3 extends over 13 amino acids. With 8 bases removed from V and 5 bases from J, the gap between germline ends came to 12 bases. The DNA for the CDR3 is TGTGCCAGCCGGGGAATCTCAAATGAAAAACTGTTTTTT. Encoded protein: CASRGISNEKLFF.

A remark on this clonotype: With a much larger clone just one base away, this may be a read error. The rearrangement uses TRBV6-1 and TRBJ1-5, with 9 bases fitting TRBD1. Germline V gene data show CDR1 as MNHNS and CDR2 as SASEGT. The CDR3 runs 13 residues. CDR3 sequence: CTSRTGVDQPQHF. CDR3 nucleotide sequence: TGTACCAGCAGGACAGGGGTAGATCAGCCCCAGCATTTT.

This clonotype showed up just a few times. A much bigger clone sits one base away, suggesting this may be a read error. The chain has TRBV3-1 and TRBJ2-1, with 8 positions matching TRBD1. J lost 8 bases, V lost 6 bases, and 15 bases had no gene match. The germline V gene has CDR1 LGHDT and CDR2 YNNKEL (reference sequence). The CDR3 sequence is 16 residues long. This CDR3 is CASSLFPPGGHDEQFF. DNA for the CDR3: TGTGCCAGCAGTTTATTCCCCCCAGGGGGCCACGATGAGCAGTTCTTC.

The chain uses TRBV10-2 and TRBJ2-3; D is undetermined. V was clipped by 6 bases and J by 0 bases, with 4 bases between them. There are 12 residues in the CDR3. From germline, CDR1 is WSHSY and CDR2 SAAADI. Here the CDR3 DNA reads TGCGCCAGCAGGCTAAGCACAGATACGCAGTATTTT. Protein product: CASRLSTDTQYF.

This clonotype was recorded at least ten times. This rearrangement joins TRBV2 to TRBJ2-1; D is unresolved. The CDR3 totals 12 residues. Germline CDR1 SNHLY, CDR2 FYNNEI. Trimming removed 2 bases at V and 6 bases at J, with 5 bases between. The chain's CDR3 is CASSEYGNEQFF. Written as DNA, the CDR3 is TGTGCCAGCAGTGAATATGGCAATGAGCAGTTCTTC.

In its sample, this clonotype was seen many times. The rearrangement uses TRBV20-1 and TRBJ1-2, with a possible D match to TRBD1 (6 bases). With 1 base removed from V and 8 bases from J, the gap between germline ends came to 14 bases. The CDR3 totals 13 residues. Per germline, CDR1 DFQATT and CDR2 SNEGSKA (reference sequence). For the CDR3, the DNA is TGCAGTGCTAGAGCGTCGGGGGCGAGAGGCTACACCTTC. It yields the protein CSARASGARGYTF.

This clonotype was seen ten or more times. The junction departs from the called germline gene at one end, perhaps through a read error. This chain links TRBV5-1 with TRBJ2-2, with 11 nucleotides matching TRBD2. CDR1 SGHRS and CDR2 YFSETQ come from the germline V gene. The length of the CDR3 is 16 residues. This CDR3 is CASSLLAGANTGELFF. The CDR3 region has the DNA TGTGCCAGCAGCCTACTAGCGGGAGCGAACACCGGGGAGCTGTTTTTT.

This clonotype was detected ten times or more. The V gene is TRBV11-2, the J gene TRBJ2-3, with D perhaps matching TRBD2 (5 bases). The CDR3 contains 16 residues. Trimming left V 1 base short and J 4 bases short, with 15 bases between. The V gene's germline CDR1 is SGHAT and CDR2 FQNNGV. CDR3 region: CASSLAVRGRADTQYF. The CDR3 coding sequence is TGTGCCAGCAGCTTAGCCGTCCGGGGTAGGGCAGATACGCAGTATTTT.

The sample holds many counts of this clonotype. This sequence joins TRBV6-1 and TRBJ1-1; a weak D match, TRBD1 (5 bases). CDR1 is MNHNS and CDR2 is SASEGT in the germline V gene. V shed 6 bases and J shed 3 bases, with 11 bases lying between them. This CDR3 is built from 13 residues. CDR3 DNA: TGTGCCAGCAGCAGGGAAGGGGACACTGAAGCTTTCTTT. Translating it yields CASSREGDTEAFF.

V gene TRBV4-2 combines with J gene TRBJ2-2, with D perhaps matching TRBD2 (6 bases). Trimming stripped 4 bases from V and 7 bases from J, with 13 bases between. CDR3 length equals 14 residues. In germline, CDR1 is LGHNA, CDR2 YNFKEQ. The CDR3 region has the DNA TGTGCCAGCAGCCCACGGAGGGCCGTCGGGGAGCTGTTTTTT. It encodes CASSPRRAVGELFF.

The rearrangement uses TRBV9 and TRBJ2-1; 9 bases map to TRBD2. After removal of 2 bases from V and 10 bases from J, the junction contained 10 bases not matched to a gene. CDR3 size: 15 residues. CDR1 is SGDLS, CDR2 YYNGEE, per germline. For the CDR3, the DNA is TGTGCCAGCAGCGTCGGTACGGCGGGAGGGCACGAGCAGTTCTTC. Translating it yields CASSVGTAGGHEQFF. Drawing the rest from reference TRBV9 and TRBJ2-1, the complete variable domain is DSGVTQTPKHLITATGQRVTLRCSPRSGDLSVYWYQQSLDQGLQFLIQYYNGEERAKGNILERFSAQQFPDLHSELNLSSLELGDSALYFCASSVGTAGGHEQFFGPGTRLTVL.

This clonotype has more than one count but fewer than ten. CDR3 amino acids: CATSRGDRDGRPQHF. CDR3 sequence (DNA): TGTGCCACCAGCAGAGGAGACAGGGACGGGAGGCCCCAGCATTTT. The J gene is TRBJ1-5, the V gene TRBV15; 7 nucleotides align to TRBD1. V dropped 1 base and J dropped 9; count of bases not matched to a gene: 9. This CDR3 is built from 15 residues. Germline values: CDR1 LNHNV, CDR2 YYDKDF (reference sequence).

The CDR3: CASSVEPRRDYGYTF. Written as DNA, the CDR3 is TGTGCCAGCAGCGTAGAGCCCCGCAGGGACTATGGCTACACCTTC. The chain uses TRBV9 and TRBJ1-2; TRBD1 is a possible D gene (5 bases). This CDR3 has 15 amino acids. Trimming removed 0 bases from V and 3 bases from J, with 12 bases in between. Germline lookup yields CDR1 SGDLS and CDR2 YYNGEE.

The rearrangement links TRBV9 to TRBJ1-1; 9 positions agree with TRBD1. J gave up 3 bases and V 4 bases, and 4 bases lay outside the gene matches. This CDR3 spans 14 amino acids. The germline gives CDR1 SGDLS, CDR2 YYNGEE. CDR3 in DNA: TGTGCCAGCAGCCCGACAGGGGGGTACACTGAAGCTTTCTTT. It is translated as CASSPTGGYTEAFF. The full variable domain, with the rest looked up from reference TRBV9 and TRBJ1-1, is DSGVTQTPKHLITATGQRVTLRCSPRSGDLSVYWYQQSLDQGLQFLIQYYNGEERAKGNILERFSAQQFPDLHSELNLSSLELGDSALYFCASSPTGGYTEAFFGQGTRLTVV.

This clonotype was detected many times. This CDR3 reads CSASFGGRDTQYF. CDR3 DNA sequence: TGCAGTGCTAGTTTCGGAGGAAGGGATACGCAGTATTTT. V and J are TRBV20-1 and TRBJ2-3, with D maybe TRBD2 (5 bases). Germline V gene sequence: CDR1 DFQATT, CDR2 SNEGSKA (reference sequence). The CDR3 spans 13 residues. V was trimmed by 3 bases and J by 6 bases, leaving 13 bases between them.

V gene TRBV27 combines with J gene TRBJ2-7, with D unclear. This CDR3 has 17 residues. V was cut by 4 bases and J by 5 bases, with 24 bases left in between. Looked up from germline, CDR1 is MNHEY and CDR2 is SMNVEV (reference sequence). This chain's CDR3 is CASSSNPRTTSRNEQYF. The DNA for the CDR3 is TGTGCCAGCAGTTCAAACCCCCGGACGACATCCCGGAACGAGCAGTACTTC.

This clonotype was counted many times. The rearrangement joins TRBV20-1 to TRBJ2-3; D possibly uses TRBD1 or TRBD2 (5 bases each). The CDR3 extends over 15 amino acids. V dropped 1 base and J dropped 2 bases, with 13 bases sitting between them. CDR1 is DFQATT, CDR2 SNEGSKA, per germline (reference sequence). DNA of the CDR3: TGCAGTGCTAGAGGAGGTCGGGGCCTCACAGATACGCAGTATTTT. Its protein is CSARGGRGLTDTQYF.

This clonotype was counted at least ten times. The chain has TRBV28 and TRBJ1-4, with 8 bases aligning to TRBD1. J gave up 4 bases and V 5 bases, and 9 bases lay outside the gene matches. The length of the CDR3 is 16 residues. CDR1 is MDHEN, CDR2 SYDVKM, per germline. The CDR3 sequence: CASSDSGTGRNEKLFF. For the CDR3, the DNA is TGTGCCAGCAGTGACTCCGGGACAGGCCGTAATGAAAAACTGTTTTTT.

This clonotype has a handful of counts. CDR3 region: CASSFTGGDYEQYF. In DNA, the CDR3 is TGCGCCAGCAGCTTCACAGGGGGCGATTACGAGCAGTACTTC. The chain employs TRBV5-1 and TRBJ2-7, with TRBD1 matching over 9 bases. The length of the CDR3 is 14 residues. The V gene's germline CDR1 is SGHRS and CDR2 YFSETQ. After removal of 2 bases from V and 4 bases from J, the junction contained 4 bases not matched to a gene. The whole variable domain, filled in from reference TRBV5-1 and TRBJ2-7, reads KAGVTQTPRYLIKTRGQQVTLSCSPISGHRSVSWYQQTPGQGLQFLFEYFSETQRNKGNFPGRFSGRQFSNSRSEMNVSTLELGDSALYLCASSFTGGDYEQYFGPGTRLTVT.

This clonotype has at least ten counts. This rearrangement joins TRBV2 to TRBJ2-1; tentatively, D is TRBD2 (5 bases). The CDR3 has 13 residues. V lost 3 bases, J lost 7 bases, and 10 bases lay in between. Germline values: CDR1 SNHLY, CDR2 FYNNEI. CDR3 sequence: CASSDRRQNEQFF. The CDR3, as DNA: TGTGCCAGCAGTGATAGGAGGCAAAATGAGCAGTTCTTC.

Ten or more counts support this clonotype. The CDR3, as DNA: TGCGCCAGCAGCCCAGCCGCGACTAGCGGAGTATGGGATACGCAGTATTTT. Translated, it gives CASSPAATSGVWDTQYF. This rearrangement joins TRBV5-1 to TRBJ2-3; 9 nucleotides align to TRBD2. The germline gives CDR1 SGHRS, CDR2 YFSETQ. The CDR3 extends over 17 amino acids. Trimming cost V 4 bases and J 6 bases; bases outside gene matches: 15. The variable domain in full, completed from reference TRBV5-1 and TRBJ2-3, reads KAGVTQTPRYLIKTRGQQVTLSCSPISGHRSVSWYQQTPGQGLQFLFEYFSETQRNKGNFPGRFSGRQFSNSRSEMNVSTLELGDSALYLCASSPAATSGVWDTQYFGPGTRLTVL.

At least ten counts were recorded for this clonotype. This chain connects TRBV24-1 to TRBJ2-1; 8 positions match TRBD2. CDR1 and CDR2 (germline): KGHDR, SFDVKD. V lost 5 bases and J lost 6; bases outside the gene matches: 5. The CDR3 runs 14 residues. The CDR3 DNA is TGTGCCACCAGTGCCCCGGGAGGGGGCAATGAGCAGTTCTTC. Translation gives CATSAPGGGNEQFF.